A few counts support the clone carrying this T cell receptor (beta chain). Primers for the PCR totalled 60 Vbeta and 13 Jbeta. Produced via immunoSEQ multiplex PCR; TCRdb's table is partial and in-frame only. The sample lists about 150,000 clones; over 60% were seen once. V lost 7 bases to trimming and J lost 6 bases; unmatched junction nucleotides: 9. The germline gives CDR1 SNHLY, CDR2 FYNNEI. This CDR3 is built from 13 residues. This entry is derived from a study of cytomegalovirus exposure and HLA in healthy donors. The TCR was taken from a man aged 35-49 years in good health and CMV-seropositive. Sequencing input: PBMCs. V is TRBV2 and J is TRBJ2-7; TRBD1 matches at 7 bases. The CDR3 spells CASTGQSVGEQYF. CDR3 coding DNA: TGTGCCAGCACGGGACAGAGTGTAGGCGAGCAGTACTTC.